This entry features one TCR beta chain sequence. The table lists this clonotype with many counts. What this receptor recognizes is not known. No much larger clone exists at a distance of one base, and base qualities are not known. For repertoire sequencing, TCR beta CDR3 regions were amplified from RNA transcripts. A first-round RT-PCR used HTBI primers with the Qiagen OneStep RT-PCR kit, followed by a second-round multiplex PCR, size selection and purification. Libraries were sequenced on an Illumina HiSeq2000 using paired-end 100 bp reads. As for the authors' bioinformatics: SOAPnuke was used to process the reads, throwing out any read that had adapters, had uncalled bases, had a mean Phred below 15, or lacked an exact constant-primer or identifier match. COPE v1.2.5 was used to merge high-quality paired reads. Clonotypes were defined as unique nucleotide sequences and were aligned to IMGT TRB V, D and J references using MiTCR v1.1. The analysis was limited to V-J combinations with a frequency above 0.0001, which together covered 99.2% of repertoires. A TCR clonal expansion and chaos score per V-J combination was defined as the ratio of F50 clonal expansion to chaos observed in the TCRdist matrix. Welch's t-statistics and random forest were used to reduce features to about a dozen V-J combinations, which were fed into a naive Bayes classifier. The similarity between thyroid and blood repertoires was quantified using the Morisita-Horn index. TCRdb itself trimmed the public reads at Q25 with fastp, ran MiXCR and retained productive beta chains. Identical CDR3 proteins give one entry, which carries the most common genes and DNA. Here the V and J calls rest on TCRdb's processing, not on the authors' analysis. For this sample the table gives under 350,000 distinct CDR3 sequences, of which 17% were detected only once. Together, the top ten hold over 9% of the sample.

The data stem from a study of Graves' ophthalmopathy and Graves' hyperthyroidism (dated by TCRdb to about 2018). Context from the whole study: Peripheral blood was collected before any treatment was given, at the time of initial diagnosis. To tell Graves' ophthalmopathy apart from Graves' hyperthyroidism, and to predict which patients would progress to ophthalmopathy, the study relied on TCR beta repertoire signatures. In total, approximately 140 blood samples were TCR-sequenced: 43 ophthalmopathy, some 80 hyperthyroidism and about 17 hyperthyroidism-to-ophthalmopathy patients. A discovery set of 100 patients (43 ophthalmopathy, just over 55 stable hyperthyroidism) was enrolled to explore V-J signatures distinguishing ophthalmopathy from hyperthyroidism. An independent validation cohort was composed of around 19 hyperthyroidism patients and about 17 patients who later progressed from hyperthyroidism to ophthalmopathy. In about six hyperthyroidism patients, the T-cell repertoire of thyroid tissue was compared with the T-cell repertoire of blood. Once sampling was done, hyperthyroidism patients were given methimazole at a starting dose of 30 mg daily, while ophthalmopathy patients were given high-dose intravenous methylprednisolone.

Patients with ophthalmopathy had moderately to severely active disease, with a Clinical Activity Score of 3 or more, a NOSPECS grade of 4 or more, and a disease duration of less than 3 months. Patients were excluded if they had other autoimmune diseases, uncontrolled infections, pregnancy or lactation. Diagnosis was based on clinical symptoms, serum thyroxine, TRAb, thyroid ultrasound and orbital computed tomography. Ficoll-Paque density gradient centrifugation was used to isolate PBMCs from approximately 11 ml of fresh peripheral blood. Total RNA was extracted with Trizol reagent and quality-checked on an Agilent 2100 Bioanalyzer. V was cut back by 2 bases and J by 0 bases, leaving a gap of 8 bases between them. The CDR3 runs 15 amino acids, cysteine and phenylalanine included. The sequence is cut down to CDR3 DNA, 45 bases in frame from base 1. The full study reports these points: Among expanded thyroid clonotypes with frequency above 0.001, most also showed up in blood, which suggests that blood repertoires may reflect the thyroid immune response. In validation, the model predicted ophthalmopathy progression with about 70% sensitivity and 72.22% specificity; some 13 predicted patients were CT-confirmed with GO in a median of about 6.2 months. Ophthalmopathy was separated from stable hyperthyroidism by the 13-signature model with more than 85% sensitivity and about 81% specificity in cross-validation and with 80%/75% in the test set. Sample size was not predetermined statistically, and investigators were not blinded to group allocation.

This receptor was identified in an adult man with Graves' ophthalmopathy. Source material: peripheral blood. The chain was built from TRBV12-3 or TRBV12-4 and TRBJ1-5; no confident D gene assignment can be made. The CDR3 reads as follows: CASSLNRDSNQPQHF. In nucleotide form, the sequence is TGTGCCAGCAGTTTAAACAGAGATAGCAATCAGCCCCAGCATTTT.